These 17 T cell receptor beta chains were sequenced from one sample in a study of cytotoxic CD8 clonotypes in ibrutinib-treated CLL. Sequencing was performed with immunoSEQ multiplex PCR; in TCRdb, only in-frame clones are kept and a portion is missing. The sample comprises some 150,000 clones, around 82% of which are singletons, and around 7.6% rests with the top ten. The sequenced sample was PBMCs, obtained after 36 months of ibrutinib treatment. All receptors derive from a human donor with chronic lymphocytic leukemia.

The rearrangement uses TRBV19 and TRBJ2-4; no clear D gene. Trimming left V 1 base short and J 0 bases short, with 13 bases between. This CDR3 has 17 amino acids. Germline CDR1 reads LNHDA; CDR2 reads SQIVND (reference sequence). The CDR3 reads CASSIVSQTLAKNIQYF. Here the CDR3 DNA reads TGTGCCAGTAGTATAGTTTCGCAGACTCTAGCCAAAAACATTCAGTACTTC.

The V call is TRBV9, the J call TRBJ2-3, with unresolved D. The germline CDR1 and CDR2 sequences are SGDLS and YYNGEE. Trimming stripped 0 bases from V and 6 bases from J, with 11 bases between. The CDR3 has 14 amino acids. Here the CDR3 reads CASSVGLGLDTQYF. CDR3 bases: TGTGCCAGCAGCGTAGGTTTAGGGTTGGATACGCAGTATTTT.

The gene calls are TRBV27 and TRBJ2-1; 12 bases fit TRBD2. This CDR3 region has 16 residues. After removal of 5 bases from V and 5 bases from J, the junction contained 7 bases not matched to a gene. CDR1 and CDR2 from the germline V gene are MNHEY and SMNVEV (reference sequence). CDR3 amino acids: CASSPSGGVRHNEQFF. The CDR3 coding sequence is TGTGCCAGCAGTCCTAGCGGGGGGGTACGCCACAATGAGCAGTTCTTC.

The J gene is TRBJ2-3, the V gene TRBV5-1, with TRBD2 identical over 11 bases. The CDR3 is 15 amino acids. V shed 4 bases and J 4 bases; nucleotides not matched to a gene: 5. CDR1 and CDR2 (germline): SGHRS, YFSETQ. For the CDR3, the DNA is TGCGCCAGCAGCCTCGGGACTAGCGGTGCAGATACGCAGTATTTT. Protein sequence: CASSLGTSGADTQYF.

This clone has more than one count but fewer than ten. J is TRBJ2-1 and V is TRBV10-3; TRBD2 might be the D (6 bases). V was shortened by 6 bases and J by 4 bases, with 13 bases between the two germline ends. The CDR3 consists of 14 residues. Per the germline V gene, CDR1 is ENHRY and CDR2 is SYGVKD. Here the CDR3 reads CAISALAAYNEQFF. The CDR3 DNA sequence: TGTGCCATCAGCGCACTAGCAGCTTACAATGAGCAGTTCTTC.

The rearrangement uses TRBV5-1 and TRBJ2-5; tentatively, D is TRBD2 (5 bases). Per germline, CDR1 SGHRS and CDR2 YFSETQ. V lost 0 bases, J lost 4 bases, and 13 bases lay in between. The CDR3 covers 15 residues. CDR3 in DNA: TGCGCCAGCAGCTTGGCTTTGGGCCGGGGAGAGACCCAGTACTTC. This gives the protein CASSLALGRGETQYF.

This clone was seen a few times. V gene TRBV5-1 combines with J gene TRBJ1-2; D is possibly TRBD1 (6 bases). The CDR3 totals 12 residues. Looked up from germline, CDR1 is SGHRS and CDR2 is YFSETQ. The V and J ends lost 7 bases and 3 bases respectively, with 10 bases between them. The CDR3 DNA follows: TGCGCCAGCCGACAGGACTACTATGGCTACACCTTC. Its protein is CASRQDYYGYTF.

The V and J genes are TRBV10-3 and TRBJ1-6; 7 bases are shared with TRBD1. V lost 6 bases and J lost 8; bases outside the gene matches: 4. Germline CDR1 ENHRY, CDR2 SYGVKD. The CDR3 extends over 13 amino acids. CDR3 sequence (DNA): TGTGCCATCAGAGACAGGGTAGATTCACCCCTCCACTTT. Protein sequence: CAIRDRVDSPLHF.

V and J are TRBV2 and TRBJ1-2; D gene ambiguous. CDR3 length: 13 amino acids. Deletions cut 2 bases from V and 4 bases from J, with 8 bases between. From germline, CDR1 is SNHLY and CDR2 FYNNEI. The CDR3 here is CASSERARYGYTF. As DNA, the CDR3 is TGTGCCAGCAGTGAACGGGCCCGCTATGGCTACACCTTC.

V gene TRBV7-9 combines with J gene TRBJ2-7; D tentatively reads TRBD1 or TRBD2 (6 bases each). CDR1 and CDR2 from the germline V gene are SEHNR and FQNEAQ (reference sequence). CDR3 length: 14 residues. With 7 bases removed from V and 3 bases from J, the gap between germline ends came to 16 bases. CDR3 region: CASTSGGSDYEQYF. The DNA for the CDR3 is TGTGCCAGCACCTCCGGGGGCTCCGACTACGAGCAGTACTTC.

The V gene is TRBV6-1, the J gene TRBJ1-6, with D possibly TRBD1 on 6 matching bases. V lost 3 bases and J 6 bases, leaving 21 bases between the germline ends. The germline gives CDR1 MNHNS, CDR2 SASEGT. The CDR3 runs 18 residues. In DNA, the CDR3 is TGTGCCAGCAGTGAGGCTTTTGGGGGGGGGCGATTTAATTCACCCCTCCACTTT. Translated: CASSEAFGGGRFNSPLHF.

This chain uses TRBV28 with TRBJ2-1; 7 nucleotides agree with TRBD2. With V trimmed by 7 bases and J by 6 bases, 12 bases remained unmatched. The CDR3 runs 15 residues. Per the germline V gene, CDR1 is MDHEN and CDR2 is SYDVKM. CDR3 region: CASTVGGGFTNEQFF. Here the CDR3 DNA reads TGTGCCAGCACCGTGGGGGGGGGATTTACCAATGAGCAGTTCTTC.

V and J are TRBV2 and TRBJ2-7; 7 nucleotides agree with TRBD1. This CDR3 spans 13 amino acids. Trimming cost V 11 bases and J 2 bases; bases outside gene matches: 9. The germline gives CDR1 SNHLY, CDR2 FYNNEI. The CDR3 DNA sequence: TGTGCCTCAATTATGACAGGGACCTACGAGCAGTACTTC. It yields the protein CASIMTGTYEQYF.

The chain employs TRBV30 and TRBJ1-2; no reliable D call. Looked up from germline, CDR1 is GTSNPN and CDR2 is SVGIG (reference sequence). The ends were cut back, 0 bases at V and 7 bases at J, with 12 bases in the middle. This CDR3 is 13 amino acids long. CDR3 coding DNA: TGTGCCTGGAGTGTAGACACCCAGTCTGGCTACACCTTC. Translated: CAWSVDTQSGYTF.

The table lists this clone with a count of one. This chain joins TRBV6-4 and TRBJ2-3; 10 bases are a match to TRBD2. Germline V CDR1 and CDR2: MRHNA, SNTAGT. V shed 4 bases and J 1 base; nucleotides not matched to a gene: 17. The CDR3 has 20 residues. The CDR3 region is CASSGSGGPELEKRTDTQYF. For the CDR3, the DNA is TGTGCCAGCAGTGGTAGCGGGGGGCCGGAGCTAGAAAAACGCACAGATACGCAGTATTTT.

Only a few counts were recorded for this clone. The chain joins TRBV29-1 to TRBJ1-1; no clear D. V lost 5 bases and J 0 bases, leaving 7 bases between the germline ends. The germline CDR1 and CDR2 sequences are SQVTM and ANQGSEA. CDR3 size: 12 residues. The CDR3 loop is CSVLTVNTEAFF. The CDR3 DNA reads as TGCAGCGTTCTTACGGTGAACACTGAAGCTTTCTTT. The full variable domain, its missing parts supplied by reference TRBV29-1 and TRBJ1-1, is SAVISQKPSRDICQRGTSLTIQCQVDSQVTMMFWYRQQPGQSLTLIATANQGSEATYESGFVIDKFPISRPNLTFSTLTVSNMSPEDSSIYLCSVLTVNTEAFFGQGTRLTVV.

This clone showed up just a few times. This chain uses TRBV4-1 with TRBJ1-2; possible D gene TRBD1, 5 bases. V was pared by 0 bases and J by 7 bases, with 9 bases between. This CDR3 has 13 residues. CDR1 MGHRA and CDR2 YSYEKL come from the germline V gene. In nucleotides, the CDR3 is TGCGCCAGCAGCCAAGACAGGGTTGGTGGCTACACCTTC. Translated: CASSQDRVGGYTF.